This T cell receptor (beta chain) originates from a study of blood T cell repertoires in COVID-19. Per the study methods: Estimation of nucleated cell counts was performed using reference gene primer amplification. The method was immunoSEQ multiplex PCR; TCRdb's version includes in-frame clones alone and lacks a portion of them. Clonal size and the V and J genes are those of that table, whereas D and trimming came from the DNA. The profile covers approximately 150,000 clones, with roughly 87% appearing a single time and about 1.2% taken by the ten largest. Trimming pared 0 bases from V and 7 bases from J, leaving 9 bases between. Per germline, CDR1 LNHDA and CDR2 SQIVND (reference sequence). This CDR3 region has 13 residues.

The chain employs TRBV19 and TRBJ1-1; D is uncertain. Sequenced sample: PBMCs or T cells enriched from blood (not recorded which). The sequence came from a human donor with acute COVID-19. The donor label of this sample is uncertain. CDR3 loop: CASSIDRGFEAFF. The CDR3 DNA sequence: TGTGCCAGTAGTATAGATAGAGGGTTTGAAGCTTTCTTT.